These 27 T cell receptor beta chains originate from one sample sequenced in a study of cytomegalovirus exposure and HLA in healthy donors. Researchers ran the PCR with 60 Vbeta and 13 Jbeta primers. Using immunoSEQ multiplex PCR, the repertoire was profiled, and TCRdb retains in-frame clones only, with some absent. In the table there are about 190,000 clones, about four fifths of which are singletons. Sequenced input: PBMCs. The receptors here all came from a woman aged 30 to 39 in good health and CMV-seropositive.

The gene calls are TRBV13 and TRBJ1-2; TRBD1 agrees at 7 bases. The CDR3 totals 15 residues. V trimming: 4 bases; J trimming: 4 bases; junction bases outside the gene matches: 9. From germline, CDR1 is PRHDT and CDR2 FYEKMQ (reference sequence). Here the CDR3 reads CASSSTRQGSYGYTF. Written as DNA, the CDR3 is TGTGCCAGCAGCTCGACTCGACAGGGAAGCTATGGCTACACCTTC.

The sample holds a few counts of this clone. V gene TRBV18 combines with J gene TRBJ2-7; weak D call: TRBD1 (10 bases). This CDR3 has 16 residues. Germline values: CDR1 KGHSH, CDR2 LQKENI. Trimming left V 3 bases short and J 5 bases short, with 20 bases between. In DNA, the CDR3 is TGTGCCAGCTCACCGCGGGGGGGACAGGGGAACCACGAGCAGTACTTC. Its protein is CASSPRGGQGNHEQYF.

V is TRBV25-1 and J is TRBJ2-2; TRBD1 matches at 7 bases. The CDR3 extends over 13 amino acids. V lost 3 bases to trimming and J lost 6 bases; unmatched junction nucleotides: 1. The germline CDR1 and CDR2 sequences are MGHDK and SYGVNS. The CDR3, as DNA: TGTGCCAGCAGTGATACAGGGGCCGGGGAGCTGTTTTTT. Protein sequence: CASSDTGAGELFF.

In its sample, this clone was seen a few times. The genes are TRBV7-9 and TRBJ1-5; D is undetermined. V was clipped by 6 bases and J by 6 bases, with 9 bases between them. This CDR3 is built from 12 residues. Germline CDR1 and CDR2: SEHNR and FQNEAQ (reference sequence). The CDR3 region has the DNA TGTGCCAGCAGTCGACTAGGTCAGCCCCAGCATTTT. Translating gives CASSRLGQPQHF.

V gene TRBV27 combines with J gene TRBJ2-7; TRBD1 matches 10 bases. The length of the CDR3 is 14 residues. Trimming took 11 bases from V and 2 from J; bases not matched to a gene: 9. Germline CDR1 reads MNHEY; CDR2 reads SMNVEV (reference sequence). The CDR3 DNA is TGTGCCGCGGAGACAGGGGGCACGGCCTACGAGCAGTACTTC. Encoded protein: CAAETGGTAYEQYF.

Only one count was recorded for this clone. The chain employs TRBV7-8 and TRBJ2-1; 11 nucleotides line up with TRBD1. There are 14 residues in the CDR3. J was trimmed by 10 bases and V by 5 bases; bases with no gene match: 7. Germline-derived CDR1 and CDR2 are SGHVS and FQNEAQ. The CDR3 is CASSPGTGGREQFF. Written as DNA, the CDR3 is TGTGCCAGCAGCCCCGGGACAGGGGGACGGGAGCAGTTCTTC. Variable domain in full (rest from reference TRBV7-8 and TRBJ2-1): GAGVSQSPRYKVAKRGQDVALRCDPISGHVSLFWYQQALGQGPEFLTYFQNEAQLDKSGLPSDRFFAERPEGSVSTLKIQRTQQEDSAVYLCASSPGTGGREQFFGPGTRLTVL.

J is TRBJ2-2 and V is TRBV5-1; no firm D call. V dropped 1 base and J dropped 0 bases, with 7 bases sitting between them. Germline CDR1 reads SGHRS; CDR2 reads YFSETQ. The CDR3 runs to 15 residues. CDR3 in amino acids: CASSLLLANTGELFF. CDR3 sequence (DNA): TGCGCCAGCAGCTTGCTCCTAGCGAACACCGGGGAGCTGTTTTTT.

The chain links TRBV6-5 to TRBJ1-4; D uncertain. CDR1 is MNHEY, CDR2 SVGAGI, per germline. The CDR3 has 12 amino acids. Trimming cost V 4 bases and J 10 bases, with 10 bases left between them. The CDR3 nucleotides read TGTGCCAGCAGTTTAAAGGAGGGAAAACTGTTTTTT. Its translation: CASSLKEGKLFF.

As regards this clone: This same CDR3 is encoded by further DNA sequences in the sample. The chain joins TRBV18 to TRBJ1-4; no definite D call. CDR3 length equals 13 residues. V was pared by 2 bases and J by 5 bases, with 6 bases between. The germline CDR1 and CDR2 sequences are KGHSH and LQKENI. CDR3 DNA: TGTGCCAGCTCACCAGCAGAAAATGAAAAACTGTTTTTT. As protein: CASSPAENEKLFF.

The chain carries TRBV19 and TRBJ1-4, with D possibly being TRBD1 (5 bases). This CDR3 is built from 14 residues. Germline CDR1 LNHDA, CDR2 SQIVND (reference sequence). V shed 6 bases and J shed 4 bases, with 12 bases lying between them. The CDR3 spells CASRLTAYNEKLFF. The CDR3, as DNA: TGTGCCAGTAGATTGACAGCCTATAATGAAAAACTGTTTTTT.

V is TRBV25-1 and J is TRBJ2-1; no definite D call. The germline V gene has CDR1 MGHDK and CDR2 SYGVNS. The CDR3 loop spans 15 amino acids. Deletions cut 6 bases from V and 4 bases from J, with 16 bases between. The CDR3 DNA follows: TGTGCCAGCAGCTCTGCTAGACCCCCTTACAATGAGCAGTTCTTC. Translation gives CASSSARPPYNEQFF.

The CDR3 protein is CASGGAGGYSGANVLTF. CDR3 nucleotides: TGTGCCAGCGGGGGGGCAGGGGGCTACTCTGGGGCCAACGTCCTGACTTTC. This sequence joins TRBV27 and TRBJ2-6, with a tentative D call TRBD1 (8 bases). The CDR3 is 17 residues long. The germline V gene has CDR1 MNHEY and CDR2 SMNVEV (reference sequence). V was pared by 8 bases and J by 0 bases, with 17 bases between. The variable domain in full, with the rest retrieved from reference TRBV27 and TRBJ2-6, is EAQVTQNPRYLITVTGKKLTVTCSQNMNHEYMSWYRQDPGLGLRQIYYSMNVEVTDKGDVPEGYKVSRKEKRNFPLILESPSPNQTSLYFCASGGAGGYSGANVLTFGAGSRLTVL.

This clone was found a few times. This sequence joins TRBV2 and TRBJ2-1, with D maybe TRBD1 (5 bases). V was clipped by 8 bases and J by 3 bases, with 14 bases between them. The CDR3 consists of 14 residues. The V gene's germline CDR1 is SNHLY and CDR2 FYNNEI. This chain's CDR3 is CASGEIGVYNEQFF. For the CDR3, the DNA is TGTGCCAGCGGAGAGATAGGGGTCTACAATGAGCAGTTCTTC.

The V call is TRBV13, the J call TRBJ2-4, with 7 bases identical to TRBD1. The CDR3 loop spans 16 amino acids. CDR1 is PRHDT and CDR2 is FYEKMQ in the germline V gene (reference sequence). V lost 3 bases to trimming and J lost 2 bases; unmatched junction nucleotides: 7. The CDR3 DNA sequence: TGTGCCAGCAGCTTGGGCAGGGGGTCTCCCAAAAACATTCAGTACTTC. Its protein is CASSLGRGSPKNIQYF. The full variable domain, completed using reference TRBV13 and TRBJ2-4, is AAGVIQSPRHLIKEKRETATLKCYPIPRHDTVYWYQQGPGQDPQFLISFYEKMQSDKGSIPDRFSAQQFSDYHSELNMSSLELGDSALYFCASSLGRGSPKNIQYFGAGTRLSVL.

The V and J genes are TRBV12-5 and TRBJ2-3, with D hard to call. The V and J ends lost 1 base and 1 base respectively, with 6 bases between them. The CDR3 is 14 amino acids. The V gene's germline CDR1 is LGHNT and CDR2 FRNRAP. This CDR3 is CASGLGLGTDTQYF. CDR3 in DNA: TGTGCTAGTGGTTTGGGACTGGGCACAGATACGCAGTATTTT.

The gene calls are TRBV5-6 and TRBJ1-1; maybe TRBD1 (5 bases). Trimming left V 0 bases short and J 5 bases short, with 8 bases between. CDR1 is SGHDT, CDR2 YYEEEE, per germline. The CDR3 sequence is 13 residues long. Here the CDR3 DNA reads TGTGCCAGCAGCTTGGCCGACAGAACTGAAGCTTTCTTT. Translation: CASSLADRTEAFF.

The chain employs TRBV5-6 and TRBJ2-1; 13 bases align to TRBD2. The germline gives CDR1 SGHDT, CDR2 YYEEEE. The trim removed 0 bases at V and 5 bases at J, leaving 2 bases unmatched. The length of the CDR3 is 16 residues. The CDR3 is CASSLGGLAGDNEQFF. CDR3 nucleotides: TGTGCCAGCAGCTTGGGCGGACTAGCGGGGGACAATGAGCAGTTCTTC.

The chain carries TRBV5-1 and TRBJ2-5; tentatively, D is TRBD2 (6 bases). Germline V gene lookup returns CDR1 SGHRS and CDR2 YFSETQ. This CDR3 spans 18 amino acids. V lost 0 bases and J 7 bases, leaving 25 bases between the germline ends. The CDR3, as DNA: TGCGCCAGCAGCTTGGCAGGCGGGGACTCCGGGACTCGATGGACCCAGTACTTC. Translated: CASSLAGGDSGTRWTQYF. The complete variable domain, with remaining parts taken from reference TRBV5-1 and TRBJ2-5, reads KAGVTQTPRYLIKTRGQQVTLSCSPISGHRSVSWYQQTPGQGLQFLFEYFSETQRNKGNFPGRFSGRQFSNSRSEMNVSTLELGDSALYLCASSLAGGDSGTRWTQYFGPGTRLLVL.

CDR3 sequence (DNA): TGTGCCAGCAGCGACGGGATTAACACTGAAGCTTTCTTT. This translates into CASSDGINTEAFF. The chain couples TRBV13 to TRBJ1-1; D gene uncertain. Deletions cut 5 bases from V and 2 bases from J, with 9 bases between. This CDR3 spans 13 amino acids. Germline values: CDR1 PRHDT, CDR2 FYEKMQ (reference sequence).

This chain connects TRBV15 to TRBJ2-7; D is unresolved. The CDR3 covers 14 residues. V dropped 3 bases and J dropped 3 bases, with 12 bases sitting between them. In germline, CDR1 is LNHNV, CDR2 YYDKDF (reference sequence). CDR3 sequence: CATSSTTSSYEQYF. CDR3 DNA: TGTGCCACCAGCAGCACCACGAGTAGCTACGAGCAGTACTTC.

The genes are TRBV5-8 and TRBJ2-5; no firm D call. The J call may be faulty, since TRBJ2-7 better matches the DNA end. This CDR3 is built from 13 residues. Germline CDR1 SGHTS, CDR2 YDEGEE. The CDR3 DNA reads TGTGCCAGCAGCTTCGGTACCGCCTACGAGCAGTACTTC. Protein product: CASSFGTAYEQYF.

This chain connects TRBV4-2 to TRBJ2-3, with 13 bases fitting TRBD2. Germline CDR1 and CDR2: LGHNA and YNFKEQ. CDR3 length equals 16 residues. J lost 4 bases, V lost 4 bases, and 5 bases had no gene match. The CDR3: CASSLSGLAGSDTQYF. The CDR3 nucleotides are TGTGCCAGCAGCCTATCGGGACTAGCGGGATCAGATACGCAGTATTTT.

The chain carries TRBV7-2 and TRBJ1-1; no firm D call. Germline assignment: CDR1 SGHTA and CDR2 FQGNSA. V was clipped by 3 bases and J by 1 base, with 6 bases between them. CDR3 length equals 13 residues. This chain's CDR3 is CASSFQENTEAFF. DNA for the CDR3: TGTGCCAGCAGCTTTCAGGAGAACACTGAAGCTTTCTTT.

This clone showed up just a few times. The CDR3 region is CASSLIEEAFF. Here the CDR3 DNA reads TGTGCCAGCAGCCTAATCGAAGAAGCTTTCTTT. The J gene is TRBJ1-1, the V gene TRBV7-9; D gene unclear. This CDR3 contains 11 residues. V lost 5 bases, J lost 8 bases, and 9 bases lay in between. CDR1 is SEHNR, CDR2 FQNEAQ, per germline (reference sequence).

The rearrangement uses TRBV18 and TRBJ1-6; D is ambiguous. CDR1 KGHSH and CDR2 LQKENI come from the germline V gene. The CDR3 is made up of 14 amino acids. V shed 2 bases and J shed 6 bases, with 8 bases lying between them. This CDR3 is CASSPSAVNSPLHF. The CDR3 region has the DNA TGTGCCAGCTCACCATCTGCAGTTAATTCACCCCTCCACTTT.

The chain links TRBV6-5 to TRBJ1-3, with D possibly being TRBD1 (5 bases). This CDR3 comprises 16 residues. Trimming cost V 4 bases and J 4 bases, with 17 bases left between them. CDR1 is MNHEY, CDR2 SVGAGI, per germline. CDR3 loop: CASSSISRGPGNTIYF. In DNA form, the CDR3 reads TGTGCCAGCAGTTCCATTAGTAGGGGCCCGGGAAACACCATATATTTT.

This chain links TRBV5-1 with TRBJ2-5, with D perhaps matching TRBD2 (6 bases). Trimming took 3 bases from V and 2 from J, leaving 11 bases between them. The germline V gene has CDR1 SGHRS and CDR2 YFSETQ. The length of the CDR3 is 14 residues. CDR3 sequence: CASSSGDWQETQYF. The CDR3, as DNA: TGCGCCAGCAGCTCTGGGGACTGGCAAGAGACCCAGTACTTC.